The rows below give T cell receptor beta chains drawn from one sample of a study of CD8+ T cells in alopecia areata. The data were produced by immunoSEQ multiplex PCR, yet TCRdb's version contains in-frame clones alone and is incomplete. The sample yields 23,000 or so clones, 52% seen once. The sample taken for sequencing was NKG2D-high CD8+ T cells sorted from blood. These receptors came from a human donor with alopecia areata. The CDR3 runs from the conserved cysteine through the conserved F or W. A D gene is named only where the DNA matches it firmly. Clone size, where shown, is once, few, many, or a class for clones that have expanded.

size	V	D	J	CDR3	DNA
NA	TRBV5-6	NA	TRBJ2-5	CASSLEPMYQETQYF	TGTGCCAGCAGCTTGGAGCCGATGTACCAAGAGACCCAGTACTTC
few	TRBV29-1	NA	TRBJ1-1	CSVEGAANTEAFF	TGCAGCGTTGAAGGTGCGGCAAACACTGAAGCTTTCTTT
once	TRBV4-1	NA	TRBJ1-4	CASSQDERVTNEKLFF	TGCGCCAGCAGCCAAGACGAGAGGGTCACTAATGAAAAACTGTTTTTT
hyperexpanded	TRBV28	TRBD2	TRBJ2-5	CASSQSSGRIPGETQYF	TGTGCCAGCAGTCAGTCTAGCGGGAGGATCCCGGGGGAGACCCAGTACTTC
few	TRBV28	NA	TRBJ2-7	CASSFNPVTYEQYF	TGTGCCAGCAGTTTTAACCCGGTTACCTACGAGCAGTACTTC
NA	TRBV7-9	TRBD1	TRBJ2-2	CASSLRDRGFVTGELFF	TGTGCCAGCAGCTTACGGGACAGGGGTTTCGTCACCGGGGAGCTGTTTTTT
few	TRBV7-9	TRBD2	TRBJ2-1	CASTGTSGLYNEQFF	TGTGCCAGCACTGGGACTAGCGGACTCTACAATGAGCAGTTCTTC
few	TRBV28	NA	TRBJ1-5	CASSFAGSNQPQHF	TGTGCCAGCAGTTTTGCCGGGAGCAATCAGCCCCAGCATTTT
once	TRBV14	TRBD1	TRBJ2-7	CASNPRGLGSSYEQYF	TGTGCCAGCAACCCCAGGGGGCTGGGGTCCTCTTACGAGCAGTACTTC
few	TRBV7-3	NA	TRBJ2-5	CASSLSGSYQETQYF	TGTGCCAGCAGCTTATCTGGCAGCTACCAAGAGACCCAGTACTTC
NA	TRBV7-3	NA	TRBJ1-2	CASSPEGRAVGLGYTF	TGTGCCAGCAGCCCCGAGGGCAGGGCTGTCGGGCTTGGCTACACCTTC
NA	TRBV27	NA	TRBJ1-2	CASSGASNYGYTF	TGTGCCAGCAGTGGTGCTTCTAACTATGGCTACACCTTC
NA	TRBV4-1	NA	TRBJ1-2	CASSQGLPPLQANYGYTF	TGCGCCAGCAGCCAAGGGTTACCCCCCCTTCAGGCCAACTATGGCTACACCTTC
NA	TRBV27	NA	TRBJ2-5	CASSPTATDWTQYF	TGTGCCAGCAGTCCAACGGCCACAGACTGGACCCAGTACTTC
once	TRBV11-3	TRBD2	TRBJ2-1	CASSLPPGTRIHEQFF	TGTGCCAGCAGCTTGCCTCCCGGGACTAGGATTCATGAGCAGTTCTTC
few	TRBV4-2	NA	TRBJ2-7	CASSPGVTYEQYF	TGTGCCAGCAGCCCCGGGGTTACCTACGAGCAGTACTTC